This T cell receptor (beta chain) stems from a study of OX40 agonist ivuxolimab in advanced cancers. Whole-study context: Three patients got partial responses; one had hepatocellular carcinoma and two had cutaneous melanoma.

A few counts support this clone. This CDR3 comprises 14 residues. Between the trimmed V and J ends, which lost 4 bases and 1 base, there was a span of 10 bases. Germline V gene lookup returns CDR1 MNHNS and CDR2 SASEGT. The method was immunoSEQ multiplex PCR; TCRdb's version includes in-frame clones alone and lacks a portion of them. The sample lists approximately 88,000 clones; roughly 88% were seen once. The chain links TRBV6-1 to TRBJ1-1, with a possible D match to TRBD1 (5 bases). The TCR was taken from an adult with an advanced solid tumor such as melanoma, head and neck, liver or kidney cancer. Sequenced material: CD4+ or CD8+ T cells sorted from blood, taken in a trial of the OX40 agonist ivuxolimab. The CDR3 here is CASSVRQTNTEAFF. In nucleotides, the CDR3 is TGTGCCAGCAGTGTCCGACAGACGAACACTGAAGCTTTCTTT.